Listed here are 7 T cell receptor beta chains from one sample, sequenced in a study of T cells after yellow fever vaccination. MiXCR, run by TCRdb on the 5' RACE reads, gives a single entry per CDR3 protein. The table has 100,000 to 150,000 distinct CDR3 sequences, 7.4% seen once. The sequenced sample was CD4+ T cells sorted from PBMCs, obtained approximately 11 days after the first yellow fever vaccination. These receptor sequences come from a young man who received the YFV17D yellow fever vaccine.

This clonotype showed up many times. The CDR3 DNA sequence: TGCGCCAGCAGCTTAGGACAGGAGAGGGATACGCAGTATTTT. Residues: CASSLGQERDTQYF. The genes are TRBV5-1 and TRBJ2-3; 7 bases align to TRBD1. Germline CDR1 and CDR2: SGHRS and YFSETQ. The V gene end was trimmed by 2 bases and the J gene end by 6 bases; junction bases not matched to a gene: 6. The CDR3 has 14 residues.

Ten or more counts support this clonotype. The CDR3 protein is CASSQVPNNEQFF. The CDR3 bases are TGTGCCAGCAGCCAAGTTCCTAACAATGAGCAGTTCTTC. V and J are TRBV3-1 and TRBJ2-1; D unresolved. Germline V lookup: CDR1 LGHDT, CDR2 YNNKEL (reference sequence). The length of the CDR3 is 13 residues. Trimming took 1 base from V and 5 from J, leaving 6 bases between them.

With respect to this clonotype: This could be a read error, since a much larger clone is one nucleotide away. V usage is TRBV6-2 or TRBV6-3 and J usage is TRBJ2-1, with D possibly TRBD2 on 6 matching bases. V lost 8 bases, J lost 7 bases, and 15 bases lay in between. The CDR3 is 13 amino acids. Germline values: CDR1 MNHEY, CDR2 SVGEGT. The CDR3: CASGSLSGNEQFF. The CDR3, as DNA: TGTGCCAGCGGATCCTTAAGCGGGAATGAGCAGTTCTTC.

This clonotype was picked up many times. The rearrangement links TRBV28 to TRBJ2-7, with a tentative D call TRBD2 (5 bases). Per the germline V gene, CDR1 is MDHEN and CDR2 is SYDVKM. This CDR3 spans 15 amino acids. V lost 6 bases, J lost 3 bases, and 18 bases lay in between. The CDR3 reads CASSPRVGGHYEQYV. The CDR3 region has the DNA TGTGCCAGCAGCCCCCGTGTAGGAGGCCACTACGAGCAGTACGTC.

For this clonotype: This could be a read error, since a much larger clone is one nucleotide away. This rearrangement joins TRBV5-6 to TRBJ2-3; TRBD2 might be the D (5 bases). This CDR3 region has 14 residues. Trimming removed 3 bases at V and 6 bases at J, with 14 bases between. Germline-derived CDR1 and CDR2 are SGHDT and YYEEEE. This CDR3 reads CASSYGRGIDTQYF. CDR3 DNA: TGTGCCAGCAGCTATGGACGGGGTATTGATACGCAGTATTTT.

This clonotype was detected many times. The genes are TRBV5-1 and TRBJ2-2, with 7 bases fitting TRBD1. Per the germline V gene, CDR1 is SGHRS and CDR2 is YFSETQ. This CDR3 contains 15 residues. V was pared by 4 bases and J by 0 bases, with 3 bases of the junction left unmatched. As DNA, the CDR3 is TGCGCCAGCAGCAGAGGACAGGCGAACACCGGGGAGCTGTTTTTT. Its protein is CASSRGQANTGELFF.

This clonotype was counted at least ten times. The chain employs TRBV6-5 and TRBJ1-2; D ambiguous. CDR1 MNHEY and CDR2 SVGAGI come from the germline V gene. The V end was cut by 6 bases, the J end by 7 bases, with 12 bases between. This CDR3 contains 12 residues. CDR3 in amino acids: CASRYGMAGYTF. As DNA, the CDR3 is TGTGCCAGCAGATACGGGATGGCTGGCTACACCTTC.